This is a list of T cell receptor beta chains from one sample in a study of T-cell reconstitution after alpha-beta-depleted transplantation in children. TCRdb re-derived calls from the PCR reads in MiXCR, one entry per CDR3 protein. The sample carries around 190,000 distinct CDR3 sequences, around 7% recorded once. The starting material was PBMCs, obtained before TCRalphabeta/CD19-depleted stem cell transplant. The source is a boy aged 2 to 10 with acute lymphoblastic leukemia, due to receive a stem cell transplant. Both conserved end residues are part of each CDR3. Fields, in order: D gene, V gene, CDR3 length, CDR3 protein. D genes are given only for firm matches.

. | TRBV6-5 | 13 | CASVGTDAYEQYF
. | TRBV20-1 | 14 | CSAPDGGTGNIQYF
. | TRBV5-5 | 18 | CASSLATGSRTAKNIQYF
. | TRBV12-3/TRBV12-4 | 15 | CATAGGSAYTGELFF
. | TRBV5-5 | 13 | CASSLPTGEKLFF
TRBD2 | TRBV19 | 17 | CASSMGGLAGLFNEQFF
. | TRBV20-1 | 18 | CSADLGPTYSSSNQPQHF
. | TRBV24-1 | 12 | CATSVGYNEQFF
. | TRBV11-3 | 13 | CASSLDQAGEAFF
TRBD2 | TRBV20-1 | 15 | CSAGGAGGPSDTQYF